One and the same sample provided the 21 T cell receptor beta chains below, sequenced in a study of shared clonotypes between healthy human individuals. Measured with immunoSEQ multiplex PCR; TCRdb has only the in-frame clones, and not every one. The table records 300,000 to 350,000 clones, around 70% of them present only once. Material for sequencing was memory CD4+ T cells sorted from blood. Subset reported: CD45RA-negative fraction. Receptors were obtained from a man under 40 in good health.

This chain joins TRBV5-1 and TRBJ2-7; D may be TRBD1 or TRBD2 (6 bases each). This CDR3 region has 13 residues. Germline CDR1 is SGHRS and CDR2 is YFSETQ. V gave up 4 bases and J gave up 3 bases, with 11 bases separating them. The CDR3: CASSGGRYYEQYF. CDR3 in DNA: TGCGCCAGCAGCGGGGGGCGGTACTACGAGCAGTACTTC. Together with reference TRBV5-1 and TRBJ2-7, the CDR3 gives the full variable domain: KAGVTQTPRYLIKTRGQQVTLSCSPISGHRSVSWYQQTPGQGLQFLFEYFSETQRNKGNFPGRFSGRQFSNSRSEMNVSTLELGDSALYLCASSGGRYYEQYFGPGTRLTVT.

The chain uses TRBV5-1 and TRBJ2-3; D call uncertain. Trimming left V 2 bases short and J 1 base short, with 8 bases between. The CDR3 has 14 residues. Per the germline V gene, CDR1 is SGHRS and CDR2 is YFSETQ. This CDR3 reads CASSFEPGTDTQYF. DNA for the CDR3: TGCGCCAGCAGCTTCGAACCAGGCACAGATACGCAGTATTTT.

The chain recombines TRBV19 with TRBJ1-1; 8 nucleotides match TRBD1. Trimming cost V 10 bases and J 7 bases; bases outside gene matches: 8. There are 12 residues in the CDR3. The germline V gene has CDR1 LNHDA and CDR2 SQIVND (reference sequence). Written as DNA, the CDR3 is TGTGCCACTAAGAGACAGGGGCGTGAAGCTTTCTTT. Residues: CATKRQGREAFF.

The V and J genes are TRBV5-6 and TRBJ2-7; no clear D gene. V lost 4 bases to trimming and J lost 0 bases, with 8 bases between them. CDR3 size: 13 residues. Looked up from germline, CDR1 is SGHDT and CDR2 is YYEEEE. The CDR3 region has the DNA TGTGCCAGCAGCGGCCTAAGCTCCTACGAGCAGTACTTC. Translated, it gives CASSGLSSYEQYF. The full variable domain, completed using reference TRBV5-6 and TRBJ2-7, is DAGVTQSPTHLIKTRGQQVTLRCSPKSGHDTVSWYQQALGQGPQFIFQYYEEEERQRGNFPDRFSGHQFPNYSSELNVNALLLGDSALYLCASSGLSSYEQYFGPGTRLTVT.

This chain joins TRBV28 and TRBJ2-7; 7 nucleotides agree with TRBD1. The germline V gene has CDR1 MDHEN and CDR2 SYDVKM. V lost 2 bases, J lost 4 bases, and 5 bases stayed unmatched. The CDR3 is made up of 14 amino acids. The CDR3 DNA sequence: TGTGCCAGCAGTTTAGCCGGGACAGTATACGAGCAGTACTTC. Translation: CASSLAGTVYEQYF.

V gene TRBV10-1 combines with J gene TRBJ2-5, with a possible D match to TRBD1 (5 bases). The germline V gene encodes CDR1 WNHNN and CDR2 SYGVQD (reference sequence). Trimming stripped 0 bases from V and 6 bases from J, with 11 bases between. This CDR3 is built from 14 residues. CDR3 amino acids: CASSESGRAKTQYF. The CDR3 bases are TGCGCCAGCAGTGAGTCGGGCAGGGCGAAGACCCAGTACTTC.

V gene TRBV7-8 combines with J gene TRBJ2-1; no definite D call. Germline assignment: CDR1 SGHVS and CDR2 FQNEAQ. Trimming cost V 1 base and J 0 bases, with 13 bases left between them. The CDR3 length is 17 residues. Here the CDR3 reads CASSLVGNVGSYNEQFF. DNA for the CDR3: TGTGCCAGCAGCTTAGTGGGGAATGTCGGCTCCTACAATGAGCAGTTCTTC.

This clone showed up just a few times. The same CDR3 also results from other DNA sequences found in this sample. The chain is built from TRBV7-9 and TRBJ2-1, with D unresolved. The CDR3 runs to 15 residues. Germline CDR1 and CDR2: SEHNR and FQNEAQ (reference sequence). V lost 1 base and J lost 4, with 11 bases in between. This chain's CDR3 is CASSLGSGGYNEQFF. The CDR3 region has the DNA TGTGCCAGCAGCTTAGGTTCTGGCGGTTACAATGAGCAGTTCTTC.

This clone was detected a few times. This sequence joins TRBV5-6 and TRBJ2-1; D unresolved. Germline CDR1 and CDR2: SGHDT and YYEEEE. Between the trimmed V and J ends, which lost 1 base and 8 bases, there was a span of 10 bases. The CDR3 contains 13 residues. DNA for the CDR3: TGTGCCAGCAGCTTGTCACCCTTCGATGAGCAGTTCTTC. It is translated as CASSLSPFDEQFF.

The CDR3 region has the DNA TGTGCCAGTAGTATAAGGACCACAGATACGCAGTATTTT. It specifies CASSIRTTDTQYF. The chain recombines TRBV19 with TRBJ2-3; D is unclear. CDR3 length: 13 amino acids. V dropped 2 bases and J dropped 2 bases, with 5 bases sitting between them. Germline V gene sequence: CDR1 LNHDA, CDR2 SQIVND (reference sequence).

This clone has only one observation. The chain couples TRBV5-8 to TRBJ2-1; perhaps TRBD1 as D (6 bases). The CDR3 length is 13 residues. Trimming removed 2 bases at V and 16 bases at J, with 19 bases between. The germline V gene has CDR1 SGHTS and CDR2 YDEGEE. The CDR3: CASSFRPGHSTFF. The CDR3 nucleotides are TGTGCCAGCAGCTTTCGTCCGGGACATTCTACCTTCTTC.

This clone was seen a single time. The rearrangement links TRBV7-3 to TRBJ1-2; 8 bases are shared with TRBD1. This CDR3 is 14 amino acids long. Germline CDR1 and CDR2: SGHTA and FQGTGA. V lost 1 base and J lost 6; bases outside the gene matches: 4. CDR3 DNA sequence: TGTGCCAGCAGCTTAAACCCAGGGGGCAATGGCTACACCTTC. It codes for CASSLNPGGNGYTF. The full variable domain, rest sourced from reference TRBV7-3 and TRBJ1-2, is GAGVSQTPSNKVTEKGKYVELRCDPISGHTALYWYRQSLGQGPEFLIYFQGTGAADDSGLPNDRFFAVRPEGSVSTLKIQRTERGDSAVYLCASSLNPGGNGYTFGSGTRLTVV.

The rearrangement links TRBV4-1 to TRBJ2-1; 9 bases map to TRBD2. CDR1 MGHRA and CDR2 YSYEKL come from the germline V gene. This CDR3 is 19 amino acids long. V lost 2 bases to trimming and J lost 8 bases; unmatched junction nucleotides: 19. CDR3 sequence reads: CASSQISGTSRTARYEQFF. The CDR3 nucleotides read TGCGCCAGCAGCCAAATCTCAGGGACTAGCCGAACAGCCCGCTATGAGCAGTTCTTC.

V gene TRBV7-2 combines with J gene TRBJ2-7; D tentatively fits TRBD1 or TRBD2 (5 bases each). V was trimmed by 6 bases and J by 2 bases, leaving 5 bases between them. The CDR3 extends over 11 amino acids. The germline V gene has CDR1 SGHTA and CDR2 FQGNSA. CDR3 loop: CASRGAYEQYF. CDR3 sequence (DNA): TGTGCCAGCAGGGGGGCCTACGAGCAGTACTTC.

J is TRBJ1-1 and V is TRBV7-8, with D unresolved. The CDR3 sequence is 15 residues long. Germline V CDR1 and CDR2: SGHVS, FQNEAQ. V dropped 7 bases and J dropped 4 bases, with 19 bases sitting between them. CDR3 coding DNA: TGTGCCAGCACCTCATCACGGGCAGTACTCACTGAAGCTTTCTTT. This codes for CASTSSRAVLTEAFF.

V usage is TRBV7-2 and J usage is TRBJ2-7, with 7 bases aligning to TRBD2. The germline CDR1 and CDR2 sequences are SGHTA and FQGNSA. The CDR3 spans 14 residues. Losses at the gene ends were 0 bases for V and 4 bases for J; bases not matched to a gene: 3. CDR3 DNA sequence: TGTGCCAGCAGCTTAGCTGGCGGGAGTTACGAGCAGTACTTC. As protein: CASSLAGGSYEQYF.

In this sample, this clone turned up a few times. The chain recombines TRBV2 with TRBJ1-5; TRBD1 aligns across 10 bases. CDR3 length equals 14 residues. Per germline, CDR1 SNHLY and CDR2 FYNNEI. J gave up 9 bases and V 6 bases, and 8 bases lay outside the gene matches. The DNA for the CDR3 is TGTGCCAGCAGCCCCGGGACAGGGGATCGGCCCCAGCATTTT. Translated: CASSPGTGDRPQHF.

The gene calls are TRBV19 and TRBJ2-5; the D gene is possibly TRBD1 (6 bases). Germline V gives CDR1 LNHDA, CDR2 SQIVND (reference sequence). The CDR3 totals 14 residues. V was clipped by 1 base and J by 5 bases, with 11 bases between them. CDR3 DNA: TGTGCCAGTAGTATAGGGCCAGGGGAGGAGACCCAGTACTTC. Translating it yields CASSIGPGEETQYF.

This clone turned up a few times. This chain links TRBV18 with TRBJ2-7, with 11 bases fitting TRBD2. The CDR3 sequence is 14 residues long. Germline V CDR1 and CDR2: KGHSH, LQKENI. With V trimmed by 3 bases and J by 3 bases, 1 base remained unmatched. CDR3 sequence (DNA): TGTGCCAGCTCACCGGGACTAGCGGACTACGAGCAGTACTTC. Amino acid sequence: CASSPGLADYEQYF.

This sequence joins TRBV28 and TRBJ1-5; tentative D call: TRBD1 (5 bases). CDR3 length equals 18 residues. V was pared by 3 bases and J by 1 base, with 19 bases between. CDR1 and CDR2 from the germline V gene are MDHEN and SYDVKM. CDR3 sequence reads: CASSFGQGFGTSNQPQHF. CDR3 nucleotide sequence: TGTGCCAGCAGTTTTGGCCAGGGTTTTGGAACGAGCAATCAGCCCCAGCATTTT. Full variable domain (remainder filled in from reference TRBV28 and TRBJ1-5): DVKVTQSSRYLVKRTGEKVFLECVQDMDHENMFWYRQDPGLGLRLIYFSYDVKMKEKGDIPEGYSVSREKKERFSLILESASTNQTSMYLCASSFGQGFGTSNQPQHFGDGTRLSIL.

This chain links TRBV7-3 with TRBJ2-7; TRBD2 matches 8 bases. Trimming removed 2 bases from V and 6 bases from J; junction bases left unmatched: 12. CDR3 length equals 16 residues. Germline V gene data show CDR1 as SGHTA and CDR2 as FQGTGA. The CDR3 reads CASSLYHSGGTSEQYF. In nucleotides, the CDR3 is TGTGCCAGCAGCTTATATCACAGCGGGGGTACCTCCGAGCAGTACTTC.